Below are 15 T cell receptor beta chains sequenced from a single sample in a study of cytomegalovirus exposure and HLA in healthy donors. PCR used 60 Vbeta primers and 13 Jbeta primers. TCRdb's copy holds only in-frame clones and misses some; the assay was immunoSEQ multiplex PCR. The sample comprises under 150,000 clones, about 80% of which are singletons, and approximately 2.3% rests with the top ten. Specimen: PBMCs. The receptors shown here come from a man aged 25 to 45 in good health and CMV-seronegative.

The rearrangement uses TRBV9 and TRBJ2-1, with 7 bases aligning to TRBD2. The V gene's germline CDR1 is SGDLS and CDR2 YYNGEE. The CDR3 covers 17 residues. V dropped 2 bases and J dropped 2; count of bases not matched to a gene: 10. CDR3 region: CASSVEIGGGPYNEQFF. For the CDR3, the DNA is TGTGCCAGCAGCGTCGAAATTGGGGGAGGGCCCTACAATGAGCAGTTCTTC. Filled out from reference TRBV9 and TRBJ2-1, the complete variable domain reads DSGVTQTPKHLITATGQRVTLRCSPRSGDLSVYWYQQSLDQGLQFLIQYYNGEERAKGNILERFSAQQFPDLHSELNLSSLELGDSALYFCASSVEIGGGPYNEQFFGPGTRLTVL.

V gene TRBV29-1 combines with J gene TRBJ2-2; 7 bases fit TRBD1. Looked up from germline, CDR1 is SQVTM and CDR2 is ANQGSEA. The CDR3 is 13 amino acids. Trimming cost V 5 bases and J 7 bases; bases outside gene matches: 7. The CDR3 sequence is CSVLKGAGGELFF. The CDR3 bases are TGCAGCGTTCTGAAGGGGGCAGGCGGGGAGCTGTTTTTT.

Notes on this clone: At one of its ends the junction is not consistent with the germline gene, which may arise from a read error. The CDR3: CASSYFAGVGQPQNF. The CDR3 DNA reads TGTGCCAGCAGTTACTTCGCAGGGGTGGGTCAGCCCCAGAATTTT. This chain joins TRBV6-5 and TRBJ1-5, with D tentatively TRBD1 (6 bases). Germline V gene sequence: CDR1 MNHEY, CDR2 SVGAGI. CDR3 length: 15 residues.

V gene TRBV28 combines with J gene TRBJ2-3; 7 bases agree with TRBD2. Germline-derived CDR1 and CDR2 are MDHEN and SYDVKM. The length of the CDR3 is 17 residues. Trimming removed 7 bases from V and 0 bases from J; junction bases left unmatched: 13. The CDR3 is CASKGPSGVASTDTQYF. CDR3 DNA sequence: TGTGCCAGCAAGGGACCCAGCGGGGTAGCTAGCACAGATACGCAGTATTTT.

This chain joins TRBV5-4 and TRBJ2-1; TRBD2 aligns across 10 bases. CDR1 is SGHNT and CDR2 is YYREEE in the germline V gene (reference sequence). The V segment lost 0 bases and the J segment 6 bases; nucleotides outside the gene matches: 6. The CDR3 has 16 amino acids. CDR3 DNA: TGTGCCAGCAGCTTGGGAGCGGGGGGGGAAGGCAATGAGCAGTTCTTC. Its translation is CASSLGAGGEGNEQFF.

The chain combines TRBV18 with TRBJ1-1; tentative D call: TRBD1 (5 bases). Between the trimmed V and J ends, which lost 3 bases and 2 bases, there was a span of 16 bases. Germline V gives CDR1 KGHSH, CDR2 LQKENI. CDR3 size: 16 residues. The CDR3, as DNA: TGTGCCAGCTCACCCCCAAATGACAGATCCAACACTGAAGCTTTCTTT. This codes for CASSPPNDRSNTEAFF.

The chain links TRBV27 to TRBJ2-7; the match to TRBD1 covers 12 bases. J gave up 6 bases and V 2 bases, and 5 bases lay outside the gene matches. Germline values: CDR1 MNHEY, CDR2 SMNVEV (reference sequence). The CDR3 runs 15 residues. The DNA of the CDR3 is TGTGCCAGCAGTTTAACCGGGACAGGGGGCGCCGAGCAGTACTTC. The encoded protein is CASSLTGTGGAEQYF.

V is TRBV29-1 and J is TRBJ2-3; 7 nucleotides agree with TRBD1. The CDR3 runs 12 residues. Trimming took 4 bases from V and 5 from J; bases not matched to a gene: 3. CDR1 is SQVTM, CDR2 ANQGSEA, per germline. The CDR3 coding sequence is TGCAGCGTTGGTGCAGGGGGAGATACGCAGTATTTT. Encoded protein: CSVGAGGDTQYF.

This chain uses TRBV6-6 with TRBJ1-5, with D unclear. The CDR3 length is 14 residues. With 5 bases removed from V and 4 bases from J, the gap between germline ends came to 12 bases. Germline CDR1 reads MNHNY; CDR2 reads SVGAGI (reference sequence). The CDR3 DNA reads TGTGCCAGCAGTAATCAGGCGCGTAATCAGCCCCAGCATTTT. Protein product: CASSNQARNQPQHF.

The genes are TRBV28 and TRBJ1-5; TRBD1 matches 11 bases. V lost 6 bases, J lost 6 bases, and 10 bases stayed unmatched. Germline loops: CDR1 MDHEN, CDR2 SYDVKM. This CDR3 is built from 16 residues. CDR3 sequence: CASSPRDRGERQPQHF. The CDR3 nucleotides read TGTGCCAGCAGCCCGAGGGACAGGGGGGAGCGTCAGCCCCAGCATTTT.

This clone was seen just once. The CDR3 region is CASSSGQGLNNYGYTF. The CDR3 coding sequence is TGCGCCAGCAGCTCGGGACAGGGCCTCAATAACTATGGCTACACCTTC. The chain uses TRBV5-1 and TRBJ1-2; 9 bases match TRBD1. The length of the CDR3 is 16 residues. Germline CDR1 and CDR2: SGHRS and YFSETQ. With V trimmed by 3 bases and J by 1 base, 7 bases remained unmatched.

The genes are TRBV28 and TRBJ2-1, with 7 positions matching TRBD1. The germline V gene has CDR1 MDHEN and CDR2 SYDVKM. The V segment lost 5 bases and the J segment 3 bases; nucleotides outside the gene matches: 7. The CDR3 extends over 15 amino acids. Written as DNA, the CDR3 is TGTGCCAGCAGTGTCAGACAGGGCCGCTACAATGAGCAGTTCTTC. Residues: CASSVRQGRYNEQFF.

Note on this clone: An end of the junction differs from the germline gene, which may be a read error. This chain links TRBV7-7 with TRBJ2-5; the match to TRBD1 covers 7 bases. CDR1 is SSHAT and CDR2 is FNYEAQ in the germline V gene (reference sequence). The CDR3 sequence is 15 residues long. The CDR3 sequence: CASSFQLLRGETQYF. The CDR3 DNA follows: TGTGCTAGCAGCTTCCAACTCCTCAGGGGGGAGACCCAGTACTTC.

The chain employs TRBV5-1 and TRBJ2-7; possibly TRBD2 for D (5 bases). Germline loops: CDR1 SGHRS, CDR2 YFSETQ. Trimming took 4 bases from V and 2 from J, leaving 16 bases between them. This CDR3 is built from 15 residues. The CDR3 spells CASSHQREQAYEQYF. As DNA, the CDR3 is TGCGCCAGCAGCCACCAACGGGAACAAGCCTACGAGCAGTACTTC.

This clone was observed a handful of times. This chain uses TRBV30 with TRBJ2-7; D may be TRBD1 (6 bases). CDR3 length: 13 residues. Trimming removed 2 bases from V and 2 bases from J, with 10 bases in between. Germline CDR1 GTSNPN, CDR2 SVGIG (reference sequence). The CDR3 DNA is TGTGCCTGGAGTATACAGGGTCCCTACGAGCAGTACTTC. Translation: CAWSIQGPYEQYF.